The 17 T cell receptor beta chains below come from one sample, sequenced in a study of regulatory T cells in long-lasting Graves disease. Time point noted: persistent/refractory GD, antithyroid drugs over 5 years with positive TRAb. PBMC RNA served as the TCR library source. Building of the TCR beta libraries involved iRepertoire HTBI primers and Arm-PCR of CDR3 regions. Using its own MiXCR run on the multiplex PCR reads, TCRdb lists one record per CDR3 protein. The sample carries about 340,000 distinct CDR3 sequences, about 19% recorded once. The source was peripheral blood mononuclear cells (PBMCs), collected when the disease was refractory, from a patient treated with antithyroid drugs. The receptors come from a female donor with Graves disease.

In this sample, this clonotype turned up many times. The chain couples TRBV14 to TRBJ1-2; D not resolved. V lost 3 bases and J lost 0, with 23 bases in between. Germline V gene lookup returns CDR1 SGHDN and CDR2 FVKESK. This CDR3 region has 19 residues. The CDR3 here is CASSHTAHPVSMTNYGYTF. CDR3 sequence (DNA): TGTGCCAGCAGCCATACTGCCCACCCCGTCTCGATGACTAACTATGGCTACACCTTC.

The chain uses TRBV20-1 and TRBJ2-5; a possible D gene is TRBD2 (5 bases). Trimming shortened V by 6 bases and J by 2 bases, and 7 bases separated the two germline ends. This CDR3 has 11 amino acids. The germline CDR1 and CDR2 sequences are DFQATT and SNEGSKA (reference sequence). The CDR3 DNA reads TGCAGTGCGGAGGCGCAAGAGACCCAGTACTTC. Its protein is CSAEAQETQYF.

This clonotype was detected a few times. The chain uses TRBV5-1 and TRBJ1-4; D is uncertain. The CDR3 extends over 17 amino acids. Trimming pared 4 bases from V and 4 bases from J, leaving 20 bases between. CDR1 is SGHRS, CDR2 YFSETQ, per germline. CDR3 amino acids: CASSLTSGDRGNEKLFF. The CDR3 DNA reads as TGCGCCAGCAGCCTGACGTCGGGCGACCGGGGTAATGAAAAACTGTTTTTT. Full variable domain (outside the CDR3, taken from reference TRBV5-1 and TRBJ1-4): KAGVTQTPRYLIKTRGQQVTLSCSPISGHRSVSWYQQTPGQGLQFLFEYFSETQRNKGNFPGRFSGRQFSNSRSEMNVSTLELGDSALYLCASSLTSGDRGNEKLFFGSGTQLSVL.

This clonotype showed up many times. The chain couples TRBV3-1 to TRBJ2-5; 8 positions match TRBD1. This CDR3 is 15 amino acids long. The V and J ends lost 4 bases and 4 bases, in that order; junction bases with no gene match: 8. The germline V gene encodes CDR1 LGHDT and CDR2 YNNKEL (reference sequence). The CDR3 sequence is CASSPDRAVGETQYF. CDR3 nucleotides: TGTGCCAGCAGCCCGGACAGGGCGGTCGGAGAGACCCAGTACTTC.

This clonotype has just a few counts. The V call is TRBV5-1, the J call TRBJ1-2; D is unresolved. With 1 base removed from V and 3 bases from J, the gap between germline ends came to 16 bases. The CDR3 consists of 16 residues. Germline lookup yields CDR1 SGHRS and CDR2 YFSETQ. The CDR3: CASSLINPDKDYGYTF. The CDR3 DNA is TGCGCCAGCAGCTTGATAAACCCGGATAAGGACTATGGCTACACCTTC. The whole variable domain, remainder taken from reference TRBV5-1 and TRBJ1-2, is KAGVTQTPRYLIKTRGQQVTLSCSPISGHRSVSWYQQTPGQGLQFLFEYFSETQRNKGNFPGRFSGRQFSNSRSEMNVSTLELGDSALYLCASSLINPDKDYGYTFGSGTRLTVV.

There are a few counts of this clonotype. The rearrangement joins TRBV10-2 to TRBJ1-5; D call uncertain. The CDR3 contains 13 residues. The V and J ends lost 7 bases and 2 bases respectively, with 9 bases between them. Germline lookup yields CDR1 WSHSY and CDR2 SAAADI. CDR3 sequence reads: CASNWDGNQPQHF. DNA of the CDR3: TGCGCCAGCAATTGGGATGGCAATCAGCCCCAGCATTTT.

In the case of this clonotype: A much more abundant neighbour one base away suggests this may be a read error. The chain combines TRBV7-2 with TRBJ2-7, with D perhaps given as TRBD1 or TRBD2 (6 bases each). The CDR3 contains 15 residues. V was clipped by 1 base and J by 0 bases, with 10 bases between them. Germline-derived CDR1 and CDR2 are SGHTA and FQGNSA. CDR3 region: CASSLDREASYEQYF. CDR3 nucleotides: TGTGCCAGCAGCTTAGACAGGGAGGCCTCCTACGAGCAGTACTTC.

V is TRBV27 and J is TRBJ1-5; D might be TRBD1 (5 bases). The CDR3 runs 15 residues. V was cut by 2 bases and J by 5 bases, with 13 bases left in between. Germline lookup yields CDR1 MNHEY and CDR2 SMNVEV (reference sequence). The CDR3 nucleotides are TGTGCCAGCAGTTTAGGAGGGGCCAGACATCAGCCCCAGCATTTT. Translation gives CASSLGGARHQPQHF.

This clonotype was seen just once. A much more abundant neighbour one base away suggests this may be a read error. The V and J genes are TRBV11-1 and TRBJ1-1; a weak D match, TRBD1 (6 bases). The CDR3 sequence is 14 residues long. From germline, CDR1 is SGHAT and CDR2 FQDESV (reference sequence). Between the trimmed V and J ends, which lost 5 bases and 6 bases, there was a span of 16 bases. The CDR3: CASSPRQVPAEAFF. CDR3 in DNA: TGTGCCAGCAGCCCACGACAGGTACCCGCTGAAGCTTTCTTT.

This clonotype was detected many times. This chain links TRBV2 with TRBJ2-2, with D perhaps given as TRBD1 or TRBD2 (6 bases each). The CDR3 totals 15 residues. V was pared by 7 bases and J by 5 bases, with 17 bases between. CDR1 and CDR2 from the germline V gene are SNHLY and FYNNEI. The CDR3 coding sequence is TGTGCCAGCAACCCGACCCAGGGGAGGACCGGGGAGCTGTTTTTT. This encodes CASNPTQGRTGELFF.

The chain joins TRBV20-1 to TRBJ2-3; D may be TRBD2 (5 bases). The CDR3 sequence is 15 residues long. Deletions cut 1 base from V and 2 bases from J, with 13 bases between. Germline CDR1 reads DFQATT; CDR2 reads SNEGSKA (reference sequence). DNA for the CDR3: TGCAGTGCTAGAGCCCACCCCGGGATCACAGATACGCAGTATTTT. This sequence encodes CSARAHPGITDTQYF.

In this sample, this clonotype turned up a few times. Given a much more abundant clone one base away, this may be a read error. Since no conserved phenylalanine or tryptophan closes the CDR3, a read error is the likely cause. The V and J genes are TRBV12-3 or TRBV12-4 and TRBJ1-2; possible D gene TRBD1, 6 bases. This CDR3 is 16 amino acids long. Trimming removed 4 bases at V and 3 bases at J, with 18 bases between. CDR3 sequence: CASSSQGRYSYYGYTL. CDR3 in DNA: TGTGCCAGCAGTTCACAGGGTCGCTACTCCTACTATGGCTACACCCTC.

The DNA of the CDR3 is TGTGCCAGCAGTTACGGACGGTACTCTGGGGCCAACGTCCTGACTTTC. This translates into CASSYGRYSGANVLTF. The V call is TRBV2, the J call TRBJ2-6; no firm D call. There are 16 residues in the CDR3. Germline V gene data show CDR1 as SNHLY and CDR2 as FYNNEI. V was shortened by 5 bases and J by 0 bases, with 11 bases between the two germline ends.

This clonotype was counted between two and nine times. The chain carries TRBV15 and TRBJ1-4, with a tentative D call TRBD1 (5 bases). The CDR3 totals 16 residues. CDR1 LNHNV and CDR2 YYDKDF come from the germline V gene (reference sequence). The V and J ends lost 4 bases and 6 bases respectively, with 18 bases between them. CDR3 bases: TGTGCCACCAGCACCGTCGGTGTGGGGGTTTATGAAAAACTGTTTTTT. Protein product: CATSTVGVGVYEKLFF.

This clonotype was observed at least ten times. The V gene is TRBV2, the J gene TRBJ2-7; perhaps D is TRBD1 or TRBD2 (7 bases each). The V gene lost 4 bases and the J gene lost 7 bases, with 23 bases spanning the gap. There are 16 residues in the CDR3. The germline gives CDR1 SNHLY, CDR2 FYNNEI. The CDR3 DNA reads TGTGCCAGCAGTGTCCAGGGGGGGGCCTCCTTAGGTGAGCAGTACTTC. It yields the protein CASSVQGGASLGEQYF. Complete variable domain (other parts from reference TRBV2 and TRBJ2-7): EPEVTQTPSHQVTQMGQEVILRCVPISNHLYFYWYRQILGQKVEFLVSFYNNEISEKSEIFDDQFSVERPDGSNFTLKIRSTKLEDSAMYFCASSVQGGASLGEQYFGPGTRLTVT.

This clonotype occurred a few times. An end of the junction does not agree with germline; a read error may underlie this. This chain connects TRBV6-4 to TRBJ1-3; D uncertain. Germline CDR1 MRHNA, CDR2 SNTAGT. This CDR3 region has 14 residues. The DNA for the CDR3 is TGTGCCAGCAGTTACTCGGGGTCCGGAAACACCATATATTTT. This translates into CASSYSGSGNTIYF.

This clonotype was observed many times. J is TRBJ1-2 and V is TRBV2; D perhaps matches TRBD1 (5 bases). Between the trimmed V and J ends, which lost 7 bases and 2 bases, there was a span of 14 bases. Germline V gene sequence: CDR1 SNHLY, CDR2 FYNNEI. This CDR3 is built from 14 residues. The CDR3 loop reads CASTRGEGNYGYTF. The DNA for the CDR3 is TGTGCCAGCACTAGGGGTGAGGGGAACTATGGCTACACCTTC.